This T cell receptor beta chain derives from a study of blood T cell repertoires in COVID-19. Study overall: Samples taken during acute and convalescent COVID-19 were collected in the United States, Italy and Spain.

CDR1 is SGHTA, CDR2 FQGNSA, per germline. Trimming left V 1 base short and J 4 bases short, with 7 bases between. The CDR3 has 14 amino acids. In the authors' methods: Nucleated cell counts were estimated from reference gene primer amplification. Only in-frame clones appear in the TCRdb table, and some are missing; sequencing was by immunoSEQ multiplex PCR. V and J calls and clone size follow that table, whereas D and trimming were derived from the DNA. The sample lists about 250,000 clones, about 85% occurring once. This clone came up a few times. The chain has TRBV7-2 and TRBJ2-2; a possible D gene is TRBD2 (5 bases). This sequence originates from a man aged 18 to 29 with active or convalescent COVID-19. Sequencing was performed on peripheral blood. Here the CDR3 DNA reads TGTGCCAGCAGCTTAGTTGGGAGCACCGGGGAGCTGTTTTTT. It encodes CASSLVGSTGELFF.